This entry lists 17 T cell receptor beta chains sequenced from one sample in a study of T cell changes during pregnancy in multiple sclerosis. Method: immunoSEQ multiplex PCR; TCRdb's copy keeps in-frame clones and lacks some. Here the sample spans some 70,000 clones, 92% being singletons. Sequencing used CD8+ T cells from peripheral blood mononuclear cells, obtained in the third trimester of pregnancy. These receptors all stem from a female donor in good health, enrolled as a control in a pregnancy study.

The chain joins TRBV12-5 to TRBJ1-2; unclear D gene. The V end was cut by 1 base, the J end by 0 bases, with 6 bases between. Germline CDR1 is LGHNT and CDR2 is FRNRAP. The CDR3 is 14 amino acids. This CDR3 reads CASGLAGANYGYTF. Here the CDR3 DNA reads TGTGCTAGTGGTTTGGCCGGGGCTAACTATGGCTACACCTTC.

The chain carries TRBV6-5 and TRBJ1-2; 7 nucleotides align to TRBD1. Germline values: CDR1 MNHEY, CDR2 SVGAGI. CDR3 length: 14 amino acids. V lost 0 bases and J lost 7; bases outside the gene matches: 5. CDR3 region: CASSYSTGWGGYTF. DNA for the CDR3: TGTGCCAGCAGTTACTCGACAGGGTGGGGTGGCTACACCTTC.

The chain links TRBV5-5 to TRBJ2-7, with TRBD2 matching over 9 bases. Trimming removed 3 bases from V and 0 bases from J; junction bases left unmatched: 7. Per the germline V gene, CDR1 is SGHKS and CDR2 is YYEKEE (reference sequence). CDR3 length: 16 amino acids. CDR3: CASSSGSGGTSYEQYF. In DNA form, the CDR3 reads TGTGCCAGCAGCTCCGGGAGCGGGGGGACCTCCTACGAGCAGTACTTC.

The V gene is TRBV4-1, the J gene TRBJ1-2; D ambiguous. There are 16 residues in the CDR3. V lost 0 bases and J 1 base, leaving 12 bases between the germline ends. Germline V gene sequence: CDR1 MGHRA, CDR2 YSYEKL. The CDR3, as DNA: TGCGCCAGCAGCCAAGAAAAACCTCCCTATAACTATGGCTACACCTTC. It translates to CASSQEKPPYNYGYTF.

V usage is TRBV13 and J usage is TRBJ2-2; 10 nucleotides match TRBD2. CDR1 is PRHDT, CDR2 FYEKMQ, per germline (reference sequence). V shed 7 bases, J shed 4 bases, and the junction held 3 bases outside the gene matches. This CDR3 spans 14 amino acids. DNA of the CDR3: TGTGCCAGCACTAGCGGGGGTTCCACCGGGGAGCTGTTTTTT. It translates to CASTSGGSTGELFF.

The rearrangement uses TRBV2 and TRBJ1-2; D may be TRBD1 (5 bases). V gave up 0 bases and J gave up 0 bases, with 14 bases separating them. The CDR3 spans 17 residues. Germline V gene data show CDR1 as SNHLY and CDR2 as FYNNEI. CDR3 bases: TGTGCCAGCAGTGAAGCGCTAAGGGGCCCAGCTAACTATGGCTACACCTTC. This translates into CASSEALRGPANYGYTF.

The chain has TRBV5-4 and TRBJ2-3, with TRBD1 identical over 12 bases. V was clipped by 5 bases and J by 6 bases; unmatched bases: 10. This CDR3 has 16 amino acids. Germline CDR1 and CDR2: SGHNT and YYREEE (reference sequence). The CDR3 spells CASSAGTGGAKDTQYF. The CDR3, as DNA: TGTGCCAGCAGTGCCGGGACAGGGGGCGCGAAGGATACGCAGTATTTT.

A single count supports this clone. The rearrangement links TRBV25-1 to TRBJ1-2, with 7 bases identical to TRBD1. There are 16 residues in the CDR3. Germline assignment: CDR1 MGHDK and CDR2 SYGVNS. The junction had 7 bases not matched to a gene; V was cut back by 3 bases and J by 0 bases. CDR3 DNA sequence: TGTGCCAGCAGTGACCCCCACGGACAGGCTAACTATGGCTACACCTTC. Translated, it gives CASSDPHGQANYGYTF.

The chain has TRBV7-9 and TRBJ2-5; D is possibly TRBD1 (6 bases). CDR1 and CDR2 from the germline V gene are SEHNR and FQNEAQ (reference sequence). V was cut by 4 bases and J by 3 bases, with 9 bases left in between. This CDR3 region has 13 residues. Written as DNA, the CDR3 is TGTGCCAGCAGCTGGTCAGGGGAAGAGACCCAGTACTTC. It translates to CASSWSGEETQYF.

The chain links TRBV14 to TRBJ2-2; 11 bases align to TRBD1. Germline values: CDR1 SGHDN, CDR2 FVKESK. The CDR3 extends over 16 amino acids. J lost 5 bases, V lost 4 bases, and 6 bases had no gene match. The CDR3 DNA is TGTGCCAGCAGCCTCAGGGGACAGGGGGAGACCGGGGAGCTGTTTTTT. Translating gives CASSLRGQGETGELFF.

V usage is TRBV27 and J usage is TRBJ1-2, with 7 bases matching TRBD1. Germline V CDR1 and CDR2: MNHEY, SMNVEV (reference sequence). V lost 7 bases, J lost 2 bases, and 1 base stayed unmatched. This CDR3 has 12 amino acids. In DNA form, the CDR3 reads TGTGCCAGCAAGACAGGGAACTATGGCTACACCTTC. Amino acid sequence: CASKTGNYGYTF.

This sequence joins TRBV5-8 and TRBJ2-7; D is possibly TRBD1 (6 bases). Deletions cut 9 bases from V and 3 bases from J, with 10 bases between. CDR1 and CDR2 from the germline V gene are SGHTS and YDEGEE. This CDR3 comprises 11 residues. The CDR3 region is CATGQLYEQYF. CDR3 in DNA: TGTGCCACAGGACAGCTCTACGAGCAGTACTTC. Combining the CDR3 with reference TRBV5-8 and TRBJ2-7 gives the whole variable domain EAGVTQSPTHLIKTRGQQATLRCSPISGHTSVYWYQQALGLGLQFLLWYDEGEERNRGNFPPRFSGRQFPNYSSELNVNALELEDSALYLCATGQLYEQYFGPGTRLTVT.

The gene calls are TRBV7-3 and TRBJ2-7; 7 bases agree with TRBD1. The V gene end was trimmed by 2 bases and the J gene end by 3 bases; junction bases not matched to a gene: 7. This CDR3 region has 15 residues. The V gene's germline CDR1 is SGHTA and CDR2 FQGTGA. CDR3 sequence: CASSLEGAAHYEQYF. The CDR3 DNA sequence: TGTGCCAGCAGCTTAGAGGGGGCAGCCCACTACGAGCAGTACTTC.

This chain links TRBV19 with TRBJ1-2; the D gene is possibly TRBD1 (5 bases). The V gene lost 6 bases and the J gene lost 5 bases, with 19 bases spanning the gap. Germline loops: CDR1 LNHDA, CDR2 SQIVND (reference sequence). The CDR3 is 15 residues long. The CDR3 DNA reads TGTGCCAGTAGGGGACTGGCAGGACCGTTTTATGGCTACACCTTC. Protein: CASRGLAGPFYGYTF.

The V gene is TRBV5-4, the J gene TRBJ2-5; D perhaps matches TRBD1 (5 bases). The CDR3 consists of 12 residues. V was pared by 4 bases and J by 4 bases, with 8 bases between. The germline V gene has CDR1 SGHNT and CDR2 YYREEE (reference sequence). This chain's CDR3 is CASSLGLETQYF. CDR3 in DNA: TGTGCCAGCAGCCTGGGGCTAGAGACCCAGTACTTC. The full variable domain, rest sourced from reference TRBV5-4 and TRBJ2-5, is ETGVTQSPTHLIKTRGQQVTLRCSSQSGHNTVSWYQQALGQGPQFIFQYYREEENGRGNFPPRFSGLQFPNYSSELNVNALELDDSALYLCASSLGLETQYFGPGTRLLVL.

The chain employs TRBV29-1 and TRBJ1-2; D is perhaps TRBD1 (5 bases). Trimming left V 7 bases short and J 0 bases short, with 21 bases between. From germline, CDR1 is SQVTM and CDR2 ANQGSEA. The CDR3 length is 16 residues. The DNA of the CDR3 is TGCAGCGCCGGTCCGAGACAGACCCTTACTAACTATGGCTACACCTTC. Translating it yields CSAGPRQTLTNYGYTF.

The chain employs TRBV11-2 and TRBJ2-7; 11 bases line up with TRBD2. V lost 3 bases and J lost 2; bases outside the gene matches: 0. The CDR3 runs 14 residues. CDR1 and CDR2 from the germline V gene are SGHAT and FQNNGV. The CDR3 coding sequence is TGTGCCAGCAGCTTTAGCGGGGGGGCCTACGAGCAGTACTTC. Protein sequence: CASSFSGGAYEQYF.